Reported below is one T cell receptor beta chain. This clone was seen only once. Its specific antigen is unknown. Nothing much larger sits one base from this clone, and base qualities are not available. This entry comes from a study of cytomegalovirus exposure and HLA in healthy donors (dated by TCRdb to 2015 to 2018). About the study as a whole: An earlier analysis of several hundred of the donors reported roughly 270 Gb of sequence data and approximately 110 million unique TCR beta sequences from some 180 million T cells. An early release covering roughly 600 HLA-typed donors comprised 250 to 350 gigabases of sequencing data and 85 million or so unique TCR sequences. Of the roughly 400 genotyped donors, around 81% fell in the genetic ancestry cluster associated with self-reported Caucasian donors. The study was designed to test whether signatures of past pathogen exposure could be identified by cataloging public T cell receptors. The study profiled the T cell repertoires of about 720 subjects by immunosequencing and related them to cytomegalovirus serostatus. In addition to the first cohort of 500 to 850 subjects, a separate validation cohort of over 90 different subjects was used. The study combined high-throughput TCR immunosequencing, statistical association of individual TCRs with disease status, and machine learning to predict cytomegalovirus infection status. In a later analysis, previously published TCR beta repertoires from 666 donors were re-analyzed and high-resolution HLA genotyping was added so that TCR occurrence patterns could be studied. Rather than drawing on any new phenotypic data, the later analysis identified candidate immune exposures from TCR beta sequences and the way those sequences occurred across donors. To decide whether each TCR beta V gene segment behaved as functional or pseudogenic, an earlier analysis of some 600 of the donors relied on high-throughput TCR beta sequencing. Alongside the repertoire data, information on donor age, sex, ethnicity and CMV serostatus was compiled. Genome-wide SNP genotypes for about three fifths of the roughly 670 donors were used in a later genetic analysis, which treated that subset as a discovery cohort. All discovery cohort repertoires had been generated on a single sequencing platform. Both class I and class II loci were covered by HLA typing, at four-digit resolution. The number of donors typed differed by locus, with about 629-630 for A, B, C, DRB1 and DQB1, about 500 for DQA1, 600 to 610 for DPA1, and some 440 for DPB1. Four to six DR-DQ haplotypes were handled as single units for association and clustering, since linkage in the cohort was strong. Among over 350 genotyped donors of the cohort, an average of 235,054 unique TCR beta nucleotide sequences were sequenced per donor, roughly a sixth of them non-productive. The investigation overall reported the following: In a later analysis, HLA-associated TCR beta chains showed more clonal expansion and lower generation probabilities than non-associated chains that were equally common. The presence/absence analyses assumed that sequencing depth was roughly uniform across donors, and that assumption may not be true. This cohort had only TCR beta chains sequenced, and the lack of alpha or paired-chain data limited which features could be detected. Correlated functional status among segregating V segments might be attributable to linkage disequilibrium, but an unknown experimental factor could not be ruled out. A later genetic analysis associated a missense DCLRE1C variant with V-gene and J-gene trimming of TCR beta chains, and an independent cohort replicated the association. Most CMV-associated TCR beta chains appeared to be HLA-restricted in a later analysis, and the HLA associations seemed to be driven largely by CMV exposure. Most TCR sequences were seen in very few donors, while some public TCRs were found in many individuals. In a later analysis, TCR association rates were found to vary across HLA loci, with the most associated TCRs seen for DRB1 alleles and the fewest for HLA-C alleles. In a later genetic analysis, fewer N-insertions in productive TCRs were reported among donors in an Asian-associated ancestry cluster than the approximately 710-donor mean. Because HLA typing was unavailable for some donors at each locus, only the typed subset was used in association tests. In the study, about 150 TCR beta chains were listed as associated with cytomegalovirus. The earlier analysis of 587 of the donors excluded approximately 15 rarely observed V segments, including chromosome 9 orphons, because counts were too low. In vitro tests confirmed that three of the cytomegalovirus-associated TCR beta chains recognize cytomegalovirus antigens. A further reported finding was that TCR beta sequences accurately predicted the HLA-A and HLA-B alleles for most subjects in the first cohort. According to a later analysis, parvovirus B19, influenza, CMV and Epstein-Barr virus appeared linked to several top co-occurrence clusters. In a later analysis, about 17,000 TCR beta sequences were associated with specific HLA alleles at a false discovery rate of 0.05. According to the authors, the approach could potentially be generalized to other disease states and immunological phenotypes. An earlier analysis of roughly 570 of the donors showed that most TCR beta V segments appeared in productive rearrangements either about 90% or about 30% of the time, which broadly matched IMGT annotations. The only immune exposure information available for the cohort was CMV serostatus. In both the original and validation cohorts, the classifier was reported to diagnose cytomegalovirus status with high specificity and sensitivity. Strong co-occurrence of HLA alleles, especially DR and DQ, made assigning TCR associations to individual alleles difficult. A group of highly shared sequence variants was considered likely to be a technical artifact of the sequencing pipeline.

The cohort comprised 666 healthy bone marrow donors. Cohort members were all nominally healthy when sampled, although unrecorded immune exposures were likely present. The donor tested CMV seronegative, placing the donor among the 350 or so seronegative members of the cohort. Every donor gave a peripheral blood sample, and the peripheral blood mononuclear cells from that sample were used for TCR beta sequencing. The Qiagen DNeasy Blood Extraction Kit was used to extract genomic DNA from the blood cell samples. The library relied on the immunoSEQ multiplex PCR assay. The multiplex PCR relied on a mix of 60 forward primers for TCR Vbeta segments and 13 reverse primers for TCR Jbeta segments. A multiplex PCR assay on genomic DNA amplified the CDR3 region of rearranged TCR beta genes. The Illumina HiSeq System was used to sequence the amplified TCR beta libraries as 87-base-pair reads. In the source study's methods: A later analysis tallied roughly 80 million unique TCR beta chains across the 600 to 700 repertoires, and 10 million to 11 million of those chains were shared by two or more donors. To remove PCR and sequencing errors, raw reads were error-corrected and collapsed into unique sequences using a nearest-neighbor algorithm that merged closely related sequences. Alignment of CDR3 sequences to IMGT reference sequences was used to assign V, D and J gene segments. For a sequence to be retained, at least a six-nucleotide match to both a V gene segment and a J gene segment was required. Rearrangements were called productive when the CDR3 lacked stop codons and stayed in frame with V and J; all others were non-productive. Following IMGT convention, CDR3 was defined as the stretch from the second conserved V-encoded cysteine to the conserved J-encoded phenylalanine. The earlier analysis of about 530 of the donors excluded any sequence lacking an unambiguous match to a single V gene segment. An earlier analysis of approximately 590 of the donors classified V segments as functional when productive rearrangements were above 56.7% and as segregating when the standard deviation between donors was above 5%. To diagnose cytomegalovirus status from the catalog of TCR beta chain sequences, a statistical classification framework was built. In a later analysis, V and J genes were assigned by comparing TCR nucleotide sequences against IMGT/GENE-DB human TR gene sequences. A later analysis assigned CDR3 sequences and most-parsimonious VDJ recombination scenarios with the TCRdist pipeline. In a later analysis, each TCR beta chain was defined by its CDR3 amino acid sequence together with its V-gene family, and reads without a unique V-gene family were excluded. As a way to deal with suspected cross-contamination and a sequencing artifact, a later analysis dropped 450 to 600 nucleotide sequences that were highly shared and had low generation probability. For each public chain, a later analysis derived a clonal expansion index from normalized ranks of inferred template counts within each repertoire. A later analysis computed generation probabilities with a VDJ recombination model fitted to out-of-frame rearrangements, and checked the results against IGoR. In a later analysis, hypergeometric tests were used to score TCR-TCR, TCR-HLA and TCR-CMV co-occurrence, with a repertoire-size bias correction applied to TCR pairs. False discovery rates were estimated in a later analysis by permuting HLA or CMV assignments 20 times. A later analysis grouped co-occurring TCRs with DBSCAN, adding TCRdist sequence similarity when clustering within HLA-allele-positive subsets. Repertoires with fewer than 30,000 or more than 120,000 public chains, plus five repertoires with anomalous nucleotide sharing, were excluded from co-occurrence clustering. The immuneACCESS repertoire file appears here via TCRdb, limited to in-frame rearrangements. These files lack a portion of the clones; in checked studies, under half of the deficit traces to unresolved V genes, and the cause of the others is not known. That table supplies the V and J calls and clone size; D and trimming were determined from the DNA. In all, the sample holds over 130,000 clones, and just over 70% of those were seen once. The ten top clones hold approximately 1.6% of the sample.

The TCR sequence derives from a woman between 25 and 40 years old in good health and CMV-seronegative. Sequenced material: PBMCs.

The nucleotides are TGTGCCAGCAGCGTAGGCCGGGCTAGCGGGGGGTTTAGCACAGATACGCAGTATTTT. Translated, it gives CASSVGRASGGFSTDTQYF. The sequence is built from TRBV9 and TRBJ2-3, and 11 bases in between align with TRBD2. The CDR3 numbers 19 residues from cysteine through phenylalanine. Of the read, only the CDR3 DNA is kept; its 57 bases are in frame from base 1. The germline V and J ends show losses of 0 bases and 0 bases respectively, and no gene match explains 9 bases of the junction. The CDR1 and CDR2 encoded by the germline V gene are SGDLS and YYNGEE.